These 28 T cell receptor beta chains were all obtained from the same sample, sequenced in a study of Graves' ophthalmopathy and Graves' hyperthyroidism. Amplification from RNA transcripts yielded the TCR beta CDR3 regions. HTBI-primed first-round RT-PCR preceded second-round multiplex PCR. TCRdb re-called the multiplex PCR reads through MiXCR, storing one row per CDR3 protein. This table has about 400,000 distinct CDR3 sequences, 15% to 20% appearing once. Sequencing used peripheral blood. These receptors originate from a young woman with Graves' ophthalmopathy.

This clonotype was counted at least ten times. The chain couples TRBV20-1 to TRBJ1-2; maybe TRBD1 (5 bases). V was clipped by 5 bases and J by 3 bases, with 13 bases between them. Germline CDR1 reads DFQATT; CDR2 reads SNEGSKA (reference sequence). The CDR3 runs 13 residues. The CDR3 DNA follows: TGCAGTGCTCCAAGCGGGGGGGACTATGGCTACACCTTC. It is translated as CSAPSGGDYGYTF.

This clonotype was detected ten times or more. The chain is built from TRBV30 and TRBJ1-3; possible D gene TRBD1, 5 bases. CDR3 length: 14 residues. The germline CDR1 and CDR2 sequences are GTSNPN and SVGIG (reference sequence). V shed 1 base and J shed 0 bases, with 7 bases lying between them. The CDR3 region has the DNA TGTGCCTGGAGTGAAGACAGCTCTGGAAACACCATATATTTT. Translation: CAWSEDSSGNTIYF.

The CDR3 nucleotides are TGTGCCAGCAGCCCTCTTGCTAGCGGGGGCACCTACGAGCAGTACTTC. It codes for CASSPLASGGTYEQYF. The rearrangement links TRBV6-2 or TRBV6-3 to TRBJ2-7; 10 bases line up with TRBD2. Germline CDR1 MNHEY, CDR2 SVGEGT. J gave up 2 bases and V 6 bases, and 10 bases lay outside the gene matches. This CDR3 has 16 residues.

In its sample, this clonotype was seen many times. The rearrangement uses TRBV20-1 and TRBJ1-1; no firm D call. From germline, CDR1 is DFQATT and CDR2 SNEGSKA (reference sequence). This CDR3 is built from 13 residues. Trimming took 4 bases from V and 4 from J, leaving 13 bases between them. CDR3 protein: CSATSARGTEAFF. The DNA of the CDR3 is TGCAGTGCTACCTCCGCGAGAGGCACTGAAGCTTTCTTT.

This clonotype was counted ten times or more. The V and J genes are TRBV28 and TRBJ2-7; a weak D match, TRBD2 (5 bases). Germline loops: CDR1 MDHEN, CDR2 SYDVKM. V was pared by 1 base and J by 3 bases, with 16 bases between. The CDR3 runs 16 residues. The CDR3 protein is CASSLSVASMNYEQYF. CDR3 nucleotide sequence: TGTGCCAGCAGTTTATCCGTCGCTAGCATGAACTACGAGCAGTACTTC.

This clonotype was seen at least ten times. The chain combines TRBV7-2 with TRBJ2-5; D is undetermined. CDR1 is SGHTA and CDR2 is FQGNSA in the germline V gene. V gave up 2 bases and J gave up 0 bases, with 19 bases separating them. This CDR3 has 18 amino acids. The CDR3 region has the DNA TGTGCCAGCAGCTTATCCCTCACAGAACTCGGGTACCAAGAGACCCAGTACTTC. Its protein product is CASSLSLTELGYQETQYF.

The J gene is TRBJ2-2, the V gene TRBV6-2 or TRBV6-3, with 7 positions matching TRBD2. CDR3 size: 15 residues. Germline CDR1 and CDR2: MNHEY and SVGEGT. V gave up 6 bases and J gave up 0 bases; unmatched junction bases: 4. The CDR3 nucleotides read TGTGCCAGCAGGCGGAGCGGGGCGAACACCGGGGAGCTGTTTTTT. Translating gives CASRRSGANTGELFF.

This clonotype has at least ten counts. The CDR3 protein is CSARGTGGNYGYTF. CDR3 DNA sequence: TGCAGTGCTAGAGGGACAGGGGGCAACTATGGCTACACCTTC. This chain links TRBV20-1 with TRBJ1-2, with TRBD1 matching over 11 bases. Trimming cost V 1 base and J 2 bases; bases outside gene matches: 0. The CDR3 sequence is 14 residues long. Per the germline V gene, CDR1 is DFQATT and CDR2 is SNEGSKA (reference sequence).

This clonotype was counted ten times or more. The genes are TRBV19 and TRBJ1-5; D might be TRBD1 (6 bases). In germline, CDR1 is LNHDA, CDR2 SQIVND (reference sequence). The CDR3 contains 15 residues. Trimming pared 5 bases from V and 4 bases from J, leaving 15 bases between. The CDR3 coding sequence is TGTGCCAGTAGTTCCGCAGGGGTTAGGAATCAGCCCCAGCATTTT. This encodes CASSSAGVRNQPQHF.

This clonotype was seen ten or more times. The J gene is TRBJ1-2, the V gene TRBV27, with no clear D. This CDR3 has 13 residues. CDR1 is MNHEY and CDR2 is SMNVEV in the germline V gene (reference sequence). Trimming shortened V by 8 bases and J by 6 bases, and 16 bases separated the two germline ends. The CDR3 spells CASSGWPDHGYTF. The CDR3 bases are TGTGCCAGCTCCGGATGGCCCGATCATGGCTACACCTTC.

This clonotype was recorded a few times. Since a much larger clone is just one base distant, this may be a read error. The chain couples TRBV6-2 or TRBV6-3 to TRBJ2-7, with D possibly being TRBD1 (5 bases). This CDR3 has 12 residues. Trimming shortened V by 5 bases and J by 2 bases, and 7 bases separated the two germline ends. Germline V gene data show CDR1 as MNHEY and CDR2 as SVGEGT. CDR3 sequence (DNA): TGTGCCAGCAGTGAGGACACCTACGAGCAGTACTTC. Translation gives CASSEDTYEQYF.

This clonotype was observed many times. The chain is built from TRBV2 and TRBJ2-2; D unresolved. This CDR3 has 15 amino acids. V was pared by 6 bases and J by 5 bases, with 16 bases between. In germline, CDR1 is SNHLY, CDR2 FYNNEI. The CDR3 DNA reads TGTGCCAGCAGAACCCGGGCCGAAGCTACCGGGGAGCTGTTTTTT. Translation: CASRTRAEATGELFF.

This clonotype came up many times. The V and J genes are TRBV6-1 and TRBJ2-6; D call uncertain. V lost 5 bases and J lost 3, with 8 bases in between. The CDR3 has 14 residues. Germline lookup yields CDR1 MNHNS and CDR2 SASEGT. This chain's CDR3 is CASSTPFGANVLTF. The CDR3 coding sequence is TGTGCCAGCAGTACCCCTTTTGGGGCCAACGTCCTGACTTTC.

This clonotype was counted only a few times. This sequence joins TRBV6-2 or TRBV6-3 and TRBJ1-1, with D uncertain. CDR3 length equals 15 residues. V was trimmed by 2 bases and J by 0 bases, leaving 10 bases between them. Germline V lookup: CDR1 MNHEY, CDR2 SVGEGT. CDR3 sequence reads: CASSYIGPLNTEAFF. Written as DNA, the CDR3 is TGTGCCAGCAGTTACATTGGGCCACTGAACACTGAAGCTTTCTTT.

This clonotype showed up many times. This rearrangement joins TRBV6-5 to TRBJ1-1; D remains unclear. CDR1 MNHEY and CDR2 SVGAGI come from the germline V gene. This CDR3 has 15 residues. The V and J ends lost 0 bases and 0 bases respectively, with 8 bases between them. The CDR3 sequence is CASSYSREMNTEAFF. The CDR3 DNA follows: TGTGCCAGCAGTTACTCGAGGGAAATGAACACTGAAGCTTTCTTT.

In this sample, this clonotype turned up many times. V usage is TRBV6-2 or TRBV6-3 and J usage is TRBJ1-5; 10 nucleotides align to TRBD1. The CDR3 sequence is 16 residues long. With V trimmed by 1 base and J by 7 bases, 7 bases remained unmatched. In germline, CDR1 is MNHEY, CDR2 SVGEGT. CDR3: CASSYWGQGLGQPQHF. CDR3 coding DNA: TGTGCCAGCAGTTACTGGGGACAGGGGCTCGGGCAGCCCCAGCATTTT.

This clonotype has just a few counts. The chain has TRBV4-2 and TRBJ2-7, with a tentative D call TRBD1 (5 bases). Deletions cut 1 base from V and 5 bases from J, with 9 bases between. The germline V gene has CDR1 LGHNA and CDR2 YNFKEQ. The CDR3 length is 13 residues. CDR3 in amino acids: CASSQVVRDEQYF. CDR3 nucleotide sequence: TGTGCCAGCAGCCAAGTTGTCAGGGACGAGCAGTACTTC.

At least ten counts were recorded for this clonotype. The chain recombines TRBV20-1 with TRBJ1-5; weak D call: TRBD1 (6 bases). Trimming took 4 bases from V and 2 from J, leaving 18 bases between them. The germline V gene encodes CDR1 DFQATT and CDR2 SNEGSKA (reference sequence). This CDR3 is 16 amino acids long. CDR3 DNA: TGCAGTGCTAATTTCCAGGGGATGAAGGGCAATCAGCCCCAGCATTTT. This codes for CSANFQGMKGNQPQHF.

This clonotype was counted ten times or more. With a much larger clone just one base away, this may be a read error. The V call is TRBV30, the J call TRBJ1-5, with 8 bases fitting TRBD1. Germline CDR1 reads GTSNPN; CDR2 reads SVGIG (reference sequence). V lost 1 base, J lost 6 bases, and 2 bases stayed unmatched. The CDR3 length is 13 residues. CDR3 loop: CAWSEQGGQPQHF. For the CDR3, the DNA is TGTGCCTGGAGTGAACAGGGGGGTCAGCCCCAGCATTTT.

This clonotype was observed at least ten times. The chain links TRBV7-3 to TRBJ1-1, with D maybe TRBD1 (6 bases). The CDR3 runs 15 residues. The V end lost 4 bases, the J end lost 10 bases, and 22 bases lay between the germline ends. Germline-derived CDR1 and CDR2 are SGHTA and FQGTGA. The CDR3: CASSSLRTAKGGAFF. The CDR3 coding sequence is TGTGCCAGCAGCTCCCTCCGGACAGCCAAAGGGGGAGCTTTCTTT.

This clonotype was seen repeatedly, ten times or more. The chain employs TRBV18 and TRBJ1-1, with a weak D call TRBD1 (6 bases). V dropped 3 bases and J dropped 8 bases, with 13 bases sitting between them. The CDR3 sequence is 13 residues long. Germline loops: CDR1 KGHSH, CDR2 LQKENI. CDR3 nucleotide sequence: TGTGCCAGCTCACCCCAGGACAGCATAGAAGCTTTCTTT. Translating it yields CASSPQDSIEAFF.

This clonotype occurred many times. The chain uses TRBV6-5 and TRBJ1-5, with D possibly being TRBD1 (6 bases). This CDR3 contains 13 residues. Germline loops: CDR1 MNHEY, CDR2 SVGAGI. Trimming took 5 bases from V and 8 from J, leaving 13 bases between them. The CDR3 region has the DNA TGTGCCAGCAGTAACAGGGAAACGAAGCCCCAGCATTTT. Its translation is CASSNRETKPQHF.

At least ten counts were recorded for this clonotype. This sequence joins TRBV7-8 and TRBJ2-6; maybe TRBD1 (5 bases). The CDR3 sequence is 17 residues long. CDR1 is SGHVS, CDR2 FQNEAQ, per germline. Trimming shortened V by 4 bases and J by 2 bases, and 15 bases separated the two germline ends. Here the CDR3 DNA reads TGTGCCAGCAGCTCGCCGGTACTGGGGCCTGGGGCCAACGTCCTGACTTTC. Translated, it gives CASSSPVLGPGANVLTF.

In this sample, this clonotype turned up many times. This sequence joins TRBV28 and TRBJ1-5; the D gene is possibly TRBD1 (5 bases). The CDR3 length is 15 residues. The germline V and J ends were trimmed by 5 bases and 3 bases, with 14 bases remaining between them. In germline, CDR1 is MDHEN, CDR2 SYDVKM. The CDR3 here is CASSLDGGNNQPQHF. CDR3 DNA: TGTGCCAGCAGTCTGGACGGGGGGAACAATCAGCCCCAGCATTTT.

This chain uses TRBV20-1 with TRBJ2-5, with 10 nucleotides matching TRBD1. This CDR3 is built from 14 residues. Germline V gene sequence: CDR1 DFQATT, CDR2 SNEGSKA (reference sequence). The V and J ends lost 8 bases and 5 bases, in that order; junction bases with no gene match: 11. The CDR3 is CSTPGQGVSETQYF. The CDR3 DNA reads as TGCAGTACCCCCGGACAGGGGGTAAGTGAGACCCAGTACTTC.

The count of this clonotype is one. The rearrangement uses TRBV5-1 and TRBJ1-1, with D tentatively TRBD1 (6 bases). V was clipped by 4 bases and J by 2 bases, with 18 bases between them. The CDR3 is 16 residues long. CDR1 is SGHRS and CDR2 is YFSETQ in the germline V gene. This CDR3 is CASSPTIGQSNTEAFF. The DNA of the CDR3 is TGCGCCAGCAGCCCTACGATAGGACAGAGTAACACTGAAGCTTTCTTT.

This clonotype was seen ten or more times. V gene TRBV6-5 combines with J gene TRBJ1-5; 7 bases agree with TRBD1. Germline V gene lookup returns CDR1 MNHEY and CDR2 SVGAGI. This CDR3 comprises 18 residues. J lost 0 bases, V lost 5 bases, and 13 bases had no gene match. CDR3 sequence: CASSHPGQSFNSNQPQHF. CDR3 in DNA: TGTGCCAGCAGTCATCCGGGACAGAGTTTTAATAGCAATCAGCCCCAGCATTTT.

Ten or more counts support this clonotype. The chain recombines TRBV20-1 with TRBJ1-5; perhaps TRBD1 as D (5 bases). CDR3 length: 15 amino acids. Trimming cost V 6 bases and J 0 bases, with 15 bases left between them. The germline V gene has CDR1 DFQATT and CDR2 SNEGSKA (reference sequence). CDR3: CSAEQTVYSNQPQHF. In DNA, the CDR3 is TGCAGTGCCGAACAGACAGTCTATAGCAATCAGCCCCAGCATTTT.